This T cell receptor beta chain was observed in a study of control samples from healthy donors and cancer patients. Germline V gives CDR1 SEHNR, CDR2 FQNEAQ (reference sequence). Trimming removed 4 bases from V and 7 bases from J; junction bases left unmatched: 11. The CDR3 covers 16 residues. Repertoires were generated with immunoSEQ multiplex PCR, while TCRdb's copy carries only in-frame clones and drops some. The sample has 120,000 or so clones; approximately 90% are singletons. The chain carries TRBV7-9 and TRBJ1-5, with 9 bases that match TRBD1. The source is a man in his late teens or twenties in good health. The sequencing sample was made of blood. The CDR3 nucleotides read TGTGCCAGCAGCTCTCGAGACGGGACAGGGACACAGCCCCAGCATTTT. Encoded protein: CASSSRDGTGTQPQHF.